This TCR beta chain was captured in a study of blood T cell repertoires in COVID-19. Looking at the study overall: In each case, the material was cDNA or gDNA derived from T cells, B-cell-depleted T cells, or PBMCs.

The V end was cut by 4 bases, the J end by 3 bases, with 15 bases between. The CDR3 contains 15 residues. CDR1 and CDR2 (germline): LNHDA, SQIVND (reference sequence). Data came from immunoSEQ multiplex PCR; TCRdb stores just in-frame clones and leaves some out. The sample contains about 210,000 clones, approximately 80% of which appear only once. The sample taken for sequencing was peripheral blood. This TCR was sampled from a human donor in a cohort sampled during active COVID-19. The chain joins TRBV19 to TRBJ2-5; the D is unclear. The CDR3 region has the DNA TGTGCCAGTAGTAGGGCAGGCGATACCGAAGAGACCCAGTACTTC. Amino acids: CASSRAGDTEETQYF.